This T cell receptor beta chain comes out of a study of blood T cell repertoires in COVID-19. As for the study in general: Sample material is recorded as cDNA or gDNA derived from T cells, B-cell-depleted T cells, or PBMCs.

Data came from immunoSEQ multiplex PCR; TCRdb stores just in-frame clones and leaves some out. Among under 250,000 clones listed, about 92% were seen once. Trimming removed 5 bases at V and 8 bases at J, with 7 bases between. Germline V gene data show CDR1 as GTSNPN and CDR2 as SVGIG (reference sequence). The CDR3 totals 10 residues. The receptor was derived from a young man with acute or convalescent COVID-19. The chain joins TRBV30 to TRBJ2-1; no firm D call. The sample was peripheral blood. CDR3 sequence reads: CAWAGYEQFF. CDR3 bases: TGTGCCTGGGCCGGTTATGAGCAGTTCTTC. The complete variable domain, with remaining parts taken from reference TRBV30 and TRBJ2-1, reads SQTIHQWPATLVQPVGSPLSLECTVEGTSNPNLYWYRQAAGRGLQLLFYSVGIGQISSEVPQNLSASRPQDRQFILSSKKLLLSDSGFYLCAWAGYEQFFGPGTRLTVL.